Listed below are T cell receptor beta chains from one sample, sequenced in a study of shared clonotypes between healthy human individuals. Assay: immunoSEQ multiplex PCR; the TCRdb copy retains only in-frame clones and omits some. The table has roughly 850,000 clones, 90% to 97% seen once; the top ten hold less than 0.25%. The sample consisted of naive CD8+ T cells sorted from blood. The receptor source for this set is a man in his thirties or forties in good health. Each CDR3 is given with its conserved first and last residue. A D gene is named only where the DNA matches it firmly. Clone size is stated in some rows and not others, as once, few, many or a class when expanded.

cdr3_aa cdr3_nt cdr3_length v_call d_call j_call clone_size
CASSTGGSHDEQYF TGTGCCAGCAGTACCGGAGGGTCGCACGACGAGCAGTACTTC 14 TRBV27 . TRBJ2-7 .
CASSLAPFHEQFF TGTGCCAGCAGCTTAGCTCCCTTCCATGAGCAGTTCTTC 13 TRBV7-9 . TRBJ2-1 .
CASSLVGLYNEQFF TGTGCCAGCAGCTTAGTAGGCCTGTACAATGAGCAGTTCTTC 14 TRBV11-2 . TRBJ2-1 .
CASRSLAYEQYF TGTGCCAGCAGATCACTAGCCTACGAGCAGTACTTC 12 TRBV6-6 . TRBJ2-7 once
CASSKTSSYNEQFF TGTGCCAGCAGTAAGACTAGCTCCTACAATGAGCAGTTCTTC 14 TRBV6-1 . TRBJ2-1 .
CASSLNLPSFHEQFF TGTGCCAGCAGCTTAAACCTGCCCTCTTTCCATGAGCAGTTCTTC 15 TRBV7-2 . TRBJ2-1 .
CASSLEGTGELFF TGTGCCAGCAGTTTAGAGGGCACCGGGGAGCTGTTTTTT 13 TRBV28 . TRBJ2-2 .
CASSPGQGFTGELFF TGTGCCAGCAGCCCGGGACAGGGGTTCACCGGGGAGCTGTTTTTT 15 TRBV7-3 TRBD1 TRBJ2-2 .
CSVEDNSRGPYEQYF TGCAGCGTTGAAGATAATAGCAGGGGGCCGTACGAGCAGTACTTC 15 TRBV29-1 TRBD1 TRBJ2-7 .
CASSKAEYPLSGNTIYF TGTGCCAGCAGCAAAGCAGAATACCCCCTCTCTGGAAACACCATATATTTT 17 TRBV21-1 . TRBJ1-3 .
CASSPPTQGINEQFF TGTGCCAGCTCACCACCGACCCAGGGAATCAATGAGCAGTTCTTC 15 TRBV18 . TRBJ2-1 .
CASSPSYGDTQYF TGTGCCAGCAGCCCCTCCTACGGGGATACGCAGTATTTT 13 TRBV6-5 . TRBJ2-3 .
CASSPFADTGELFF TGTGCCAGCAGCCCTTTCGCGGACACCGGGGAGCTGTTTTTT 14 TRBV27 . TRBJ2-2 .
CASSDQTSSYNEQFF TGTGCCAGCAGTGACCAGACTAGCTCCTACAATGAGCAGTTCTTC 15 TRBV27 . TRBJ2-1 .
CASSPWGEFQPQHF TGTGCCAGCAGTCCGTGGGGGGAATTTCAGCCCCAGCATTTT 14 TRBV2 . TRBJ1-5 .
CASKDRAYGYTF TGTGCCAGCAAAGACAGGGCCTATGGCTACACCTTC 12 TRBV9 TRBD1 TRBJ1-2 .
CASPKGPTEAFF TGTGCCAGCCCTAAGGGGCCCACTGAAGCTTTCTTT 12 TRBV2 . TRBJ1-1 .
CASSSRTDSYEQYF TGTGCCAGCAGCTCAAGGACGGATTCCTACGAGCAGTACTTC 14 TRBV7-9 . TRBJ2-7 once
CASTPDRGRSNQPQHF TGTGCCAGTACCCCCGACAGGGGGCGAAGCAATCAGCCCCAGCATTTT 16 TRBV19 TRBD1 TRBJ1-5 .
CASSPPGTGNTIYF TGTGCCAGCAGCCCCCCAGGGACTGGAAACACCATATATTTT 14 TRBV11-2 . TRBJ1-3 .
CASSLTFYEQYF TGTGCCAGCAGCTTGACGTTCTACGAGCAGTACTTC 12 TRBV11-2 . TRBJ2-7 few
CSVGGTGGEKLFF TGCAGCGTTGGGGGGACAGGGGGTGAAAAACTGTTTTTT 13 TRBV29-1 TRBD1 TRBJ1-4 .
CAWSVGQGYEQYF TGTGCCTGGAGTGTGGGACAGGGGTACGAGCAGTACTTC 13 TRBV30 TRBD1 TRBJ2-7 .
CASSQADRVTVTQYF TGCGCCAGCAGCCAAGCGGACAGGGTGACAGTGACCCAGTACTTC 15 TRBV4-1 TRBD1 TRBJ2-5 .
CASSLGTGGSNEKLFF TGTGCCAGCAGTTTAGGGACAGGGGGCTCTAATGAAAAACTGTTTTTT 16 TRBV27 TRBD1 TRBJ1-4 .
CARRGGDNEQFF TGTGCCAGACGGGGTGGCGACAATGAGCAGTTCTTC 12 TRBV2 . TRBJ2-1 .
CASSLPFF TGTGCCAGCAGCCTGCCGTTCTTC 8 TRBV7-9 . TRBJ2-1 .
CASSSSGTGPYNEQFF TGTGCCAGCAGCTCCTCCGGGACAGGACCCTACAATGAGCAGTTCTTC 16 TRBV7-9 TRBD1 TRBJ2-1 .
CASSHTSGSYNEQFF TGTGCCAGCAGCCATACTAGCGGCAGTTACAATGAGCAGTTCTTC 15 TRBV7-9 TRBD2 TRBJ2-1 .
CASSSPGTGSNEQYF TGCGCCAGCAGCTCCCCGGGGACAGGGAGTAACGAGCAGTACTTC 15 TRBV4-1 TRBD1 TRBJ2-7 .
CASIRDRGNEQFF TGTGCCAGCATACGGGACAGGGGCAATGAGCAGTTCTTC 13 TRBV7-9 TRBD1 TRBJ2-1 .
CASSPLAGLEAFF TGTGCCAGCAGTCCCCTTGCTGGGCTTGAAGCTTTCTTT 13 TRBV6-5 . TRBJ1-1 .
CASSDGGRETTGELFF TGTGCCAGCAGCGATGGGGGGCGGGAGACCACCGGGGAGCTGTTTTTT 16 TRBV11-2 . TRBJ2-2 .
CASSLGGYYEQYF TGCGCCAGCAGCTTGGGGGGCTATTACGAGCAGTACTTC 13 TRBV5-1 . TRBJ2-7 .
CSVEWRGNEQFF TGCAGCGTTGAGTGGAGGGGCAATGAGCAGTTCTTC 12 TRBV29-1 . TRBJ2-1 .
CASSQDVGPTGILFF TGCGCCAGCAGCCAAGACGTAGGGCCTACAGGCATTCTGTTTTTT 15 TRBV4-1 . TRBJ1-4 .
CASSTTSGSSYNEQFF TGTGCCAGCAGCACAACTAGCGGGAGCTCCTACAATGAGCAGTTCTTC 16 TRBV11-3 TRBD2 TRBJ2-1 .
CASSGRGRNYGYTF TGTGCCAGCAGTGGCAGGGGGCGCAACTATGGCTACACCTTC 14 TRBV2 TRBD1 TRBJ1-2 .
CASSLGLAGETQYF TGTGCCAGCAGCTTGGGACTAGCGGGAGAGACCCAGTACTTC 14 TRBV7-2 TRBD2 TRBJ2-5 .
CASSRAGRAGELFF TGTGCCAGCAGTCGAGCGGGCAGGGCCGGGGAGCTGTTTTTT 14 TRBV6-6 . TRBJ2-2 .
CASSLPSYEQYF TGTGCCAGCAGCTTGCCCTCTTACGAGCAGTACTTC 12 TRBV5-4 . TRBJ2-7 .
CASSQDGGMGYEQYF TGTGCCAGCAGCCAAGACGGTGGTATGGGCTACGAGCAGTACTTC 15 TRBV4-2 . TRBJ2-7 .
CATSQKLAGGVSTGELFF TGTGCCACCAGTCAGAAACTAGCGGGAGGGGTTAGCACCGGGGAGCTGTTTTTT 18 TRBV15 TRBD2 TRBJ2-2 .
CASSDSGQGRMNTEAFF TGTGCCAGCAGCGACTCCGGGCAGGGGAGGATGAACACTGAAGCTTTCTTT 17 TRBV7-8 . TRBJ1-1 .
CASSSHLSGMRWSQFF TGTGCCAGCAGTTCCCACCTTAGCGGAATGAGATGGTCGCAGTTCTTC 16 TRBV27 . TRBJ2-1 .
CASSLGSGGTDTQYF TGTGCCAGCAGTTTAGGGTCAGGGGGCACAGATACGCAGTATTTT 15 TRBV28 . TRBJ2-3 .
CASSLSGQGSEQYF TGTGCCAGCAGTTTATCGGGACAGGGCAGCGAGCAGTACTTC 14 TRBV27 TRBD1 TRBJ2-7 .
CASSSGGSGDEQFF TGTGCCAGCAGTTCGGGGGGGAGTGGCGATGAGCAGTTCTTC 14 TRBV9 TRBD2 TRBJ2-1 .
CASSEGAGGINNEQFF TGTGCCAGCAGTGAGGGGGCAGGGGGAATCAACAATGAGCAGTTCTTC 16 TRBV6-1 TRBD1 TRBJ2-1 .
CASSQTTSGNTIYF TGCGCCAGCAGCCAGACGACAAGTGGAAACACCATATATTTT 14 TRBV4-3 . TRBJ1-3 .
CASSPEGGSNTGELFF TGTGCCAGCTCCCCGGAGGGGGGTTCGAACACCGGGGAGCTGTTTTTT 16 TRBV9 . TRBJ2-2 .
CAWRILRGASYEQYF TGTGCCTGGAGGATTTTAAGGGGGGCCTCCTACGAGCAGTACTTC 15 TRBV30 . TRBJ2-7 .
CASSALTGPYNEQFF TGTGCCAGCAGTGCCCTCACGGGGCCTTACAATGAGCAGTTCTTC 15 TRBV6-5 . TRBJ2-1 once
CASSDQNLGQGATGELFF TGTGCCAGCAGTGATCAGAACCTGGGACAGGGGGCCACCGGGGAGCTGTTTTTT 18 TRBV6-4 TRBD1 TRBJ2-2 .
CASSSTGNSYEQYF TGTGCCAGCAGCTCAACAGGGAACTCCTACGAGCAGTACTTC 14 TRBV7-9 . TRBJ2-7 .
CASSSTGSNQPQHF TGTGCCAGCAGTTCGACAGGGAGCAATCAGCCCCAGCATTTT 14 TRBV28 TRBD1 TRBJ1-5 .